Listed here is a single TCR beta chain. What it recognizes is unknown. This entry comes from a study of cytomegalovirus exposure and HLA in healthy donors. Study-level results: Further analysis, carried out later, found HLA-associated TCR beta chains more clonally expanded than equally common other chains. Some V segments, TRBV6-2 and TRBV6-3 among them, were indistinguishable and were therefore excluded. Presence/absence analyses treated sequencing depth as roughly uniform across donors. Later analysis suggested links between common viral pathogens and several top significant clusters.

Germline loops: CDR1 ENHRY, CDR2 SYGVKD. CDR3 length equals 16 residues. Trimming cost V 2 bases and J 2 bases, with 15 bases left between them. The primer mix had 60 Vbeta and 13 Jbeta primers. Assay used: immunoSEQ multiplex PCR; TCRdb lists only in-frame clones, some missing. The sample comprises approximately 170,000 clones, around 86% of which are singletons, and about 2.5% rests with the top ten. Material for sequencing was PBMCs. The chain is built from TRBV10-3 and TRBJ1-2; a weak D match, TRBD1 (6 bases). This TCR was sampled from a male donor in good health and CMV-seronegative. CDR3 residues: CAISEPQGRPNYGYTF. Written as DNA, the CDR3 is TGTGCCATCAGTGAGCCCCAGGGGCGCCCGAACTATGGCTACACCTTC.